This TCR beta chain was sequenced during a study of shared clonotypes between healthy human individuals. Study conclusions and caveats: Few donors restricted represented genetic and exposure-history diversity. The study found about 5% of naive CD4 clonotypes shared across several donors. Naive subsets typically showed greater estimated richness than memory subsets.

Libraries were prepared by immunoSEQ multiplex PCR; TCRdb keeps only in-frame clonotypes and omits some of them. The data hold about 2.4 million clones, with about 92% observed a single time. To note about this clone: Its antigen is unidentified.

V shed 3 bases, J shed 8 bases, and the junction held 9 bases outside the gene matches. This CDR3 spans 16 amino acids. Germline loops: CDR1 MGHRA, CDR2 YSYEKL. This TCR was sampled from a young man in good health. Source material: naive CD4+ T cells sorted from blood. The subset denotes: CD45RA+ positively selected. This chain uses TRBV4-1 with TRBJ2-1; TRBD1 aligns across 11 bases. This chain's CDR3 is CASSHPGQGARYEQFF. CDR3 bases: TGCGCCAGCAGCCATCCTGGACAGGGGGCAAGGTATGAGCAGTTCTTC.